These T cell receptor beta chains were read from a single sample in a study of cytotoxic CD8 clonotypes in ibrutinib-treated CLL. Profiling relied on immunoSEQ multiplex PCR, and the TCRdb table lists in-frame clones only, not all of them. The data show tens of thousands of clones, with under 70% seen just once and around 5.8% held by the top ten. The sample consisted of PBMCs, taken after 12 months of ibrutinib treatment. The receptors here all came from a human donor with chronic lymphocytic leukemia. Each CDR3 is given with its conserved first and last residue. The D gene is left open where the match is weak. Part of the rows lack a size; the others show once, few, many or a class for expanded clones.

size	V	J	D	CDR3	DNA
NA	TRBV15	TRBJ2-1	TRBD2	CATSRVGGGGYNEQFF	TGTGCCACCAGCAGAGTGGGCGGGGGGGGATACAATGAGCAGTTCTTC
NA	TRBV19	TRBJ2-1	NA	CASSIGGMEQFF	TGTGCCAGTAGTATCGGTGGGATGGAGCAGTTCTTC
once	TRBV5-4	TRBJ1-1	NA	CASSSPSQAREAFF	TGTGCCAGCAGCTCCCCCTCCCAGGCGAGAGAAGCTTTCTTT
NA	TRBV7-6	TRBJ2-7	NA	CASSIRDSAVNYEQYF	TGTGCCAGCAGCATACGGGACTCAGCAGTGAACTACGAGCAGTACTTC
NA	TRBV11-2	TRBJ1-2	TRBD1	CASSSPRQGPRSNYGYTF	TGTGCCAGCAGCTCACCTCGACAGGGTCCCCGCTCTAACTATGGCTACACCTTC
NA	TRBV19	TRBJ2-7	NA	CASSTRDTREQYF	TGTGCCAGTAGTACCCGGGACACTAGGGAGCAGTACTTC
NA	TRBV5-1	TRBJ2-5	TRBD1	CASSLGGQTQETQYF	TGCGCCAGCAGCTTGGGGGGACAGACGCAAGAGACCCAGTACTTC
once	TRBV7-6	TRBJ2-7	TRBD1	CASSLGAQGAGERYF	TGTGCCAGCAGCTTAGGGGCGCAGGGGGCAGGCGAGCGGTACTTC
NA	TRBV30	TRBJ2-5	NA	CAWSVQYETQYF	TGTGCCTGGAGTGTACAATATGAGACCCAGTACTTC
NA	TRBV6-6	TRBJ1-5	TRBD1	CASSRQGLSNQPQHF	TGTGCCAGCAGTCGACAGGGGTTAAGCAATCAGCCCCAGCATTTT
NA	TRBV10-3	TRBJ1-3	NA	CAISEGGRNTIYF	TGTGCCATCAGTGAGGGGGGGAGAAACACCATATATTTT
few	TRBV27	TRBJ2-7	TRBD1	CASSFQGAGAYEQYF	TGTGCCAGCAGTTTTCAGGGGGCTGGGGCCTACGAGCAGTACTTC
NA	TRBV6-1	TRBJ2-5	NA	CASSERVETQYF	TGTGCCAGCAGCGAGCGAGTGGAGACCCAGTACTTC
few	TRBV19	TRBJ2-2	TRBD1	CASEPQGANTGELFF	TGTGCCAGTGAACCACAGGGGGCGAACACCGGGGAGCTGTTTTTT
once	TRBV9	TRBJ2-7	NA	CASSVGPHMTLSSYEQYF	TGTGCCAGCAGCGTAGGCCCCCATATGACGTTAAGCTCCTACGAGCAGTACTTC
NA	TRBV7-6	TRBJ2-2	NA	CASSLVGVEDTGELFF	TGTGCCAGCAGCTTAGTGGGCGTGGAGGACACCGGGGAGCTGTTTTTT
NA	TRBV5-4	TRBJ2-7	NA	CASSLGGARDEQYF	TGTGCCAGCAGCTTGGGGGGGGCCAGGGACGAGCAGTACTTC
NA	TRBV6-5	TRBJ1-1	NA	CASTSGSEAFF	TGTGCCAGCACCTCGGGTTCTGAAGCTTTCTTT
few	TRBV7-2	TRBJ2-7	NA	CASSRGRDEQYF	TGTGCCAGCAGCCGCGGTAGGGACGAGCAGTACTTC
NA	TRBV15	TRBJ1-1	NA	CATSRVRVDTEAFF	TGTGCCACCAGCAGAGTCAGGGTGGACACTGAAGCTTTCTTT
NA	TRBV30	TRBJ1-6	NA	CAWNGHDSPLHF	TGTGCCTGGAACGGTCATGATTCACCCCTCCACTTT
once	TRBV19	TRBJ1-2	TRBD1	CASHHGTAANYGYTF	TGTGCCAGTCACCATGGGACAGCAGCTAACTATGGCTACACCTTC
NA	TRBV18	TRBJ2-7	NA	CASSPTGPEQYF	TGTGCCAGCTCACCGACTGGGCCCGAGCAGTACTTC
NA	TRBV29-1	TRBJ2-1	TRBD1	CSVAGTGASYEQFF	TGCAGCGTTGCCGGGACAGGGGCAAGTTATGAGCAGTTCTTC
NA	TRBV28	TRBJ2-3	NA	CASSHSGKDTQYF	TGTGCCAGCAGCCATTCCGGGAAAGATACGCAGTATTTT
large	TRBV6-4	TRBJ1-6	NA	CASSVGPGDNSPLHF	TGTGCCAGCAGTGTCGGACCTGGGGATAATTCACCCCTCCACTTT
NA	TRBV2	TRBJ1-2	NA	CASSESVPGELNYGYTF	TGTGCCAGCAGTGAATCCGTACCAGGAGAACTTAACTATGGCTACACCTTC
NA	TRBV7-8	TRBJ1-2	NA	CASSPRHRTNYGYTF	TGTGCCAGCAGCCCTAGGCACAGAACTAACTATGGCTACACCTTC
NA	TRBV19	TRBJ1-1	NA	CASRRGFEAFF	TGTGCCAGTAGGAGAGGGTTTGAAGCTTTCTTT
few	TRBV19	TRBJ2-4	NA	CASTLGGAKNIQYF	TGTGCCAGTACCTTAGGGGGAGCCAAAAACATTCAGTACTTC
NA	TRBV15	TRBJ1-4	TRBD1	CATSSQGQGGKLFF	TGTGCCACCAGCAGCCAGGGACAGGGTGGAAAACTGTTTTTT
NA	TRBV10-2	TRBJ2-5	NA	CASSGRQETQYF	TGCGCCAGCTCCGGCCGCCAAGAGACCCAGTACTTC
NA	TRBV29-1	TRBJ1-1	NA	CSVVAVGNTEAFF	TGCAGCGTTGTGGCGGTAGGGAACACTGAAGCTTTCTTT
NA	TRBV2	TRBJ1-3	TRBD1	CASSRDRQGLSAGNTIYF	TGTGCCAGCAGTAGGGACAGACAAGGGTTATCGGCTGGAAACACCATATATTTT
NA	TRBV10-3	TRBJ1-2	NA	CATGNNLGDGNGYTF	TGTGCCACCGGGAATAACCTGGGGGATGGTAATGGCTACACCTTC
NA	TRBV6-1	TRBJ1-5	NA	CASSEQGTINQPQHF	TGTGCCAGCAGTGAACAGGGTACCATCAATCAGCCCCAGCATTTT
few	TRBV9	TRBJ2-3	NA	CASSAHSAGSTDTQYF	TGTGCCAGCAGCGCCCATTCCGCCGGGAGCACAGATACGCAGTATTTT
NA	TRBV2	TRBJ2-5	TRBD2	CASISGGGDETQYF	TGTGCCAGCATTAGCGGGGGGGGCGACGAGACCCAGTACTTC
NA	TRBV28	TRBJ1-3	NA	CASSPLGPGGGNTIYF	TGTGCCAGCAGTCCATTGGGTCCCGGGGGGGGAAACACCATATATTTT
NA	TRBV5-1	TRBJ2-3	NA	CASSLAGPTTDTQYF	TGCGCCAGCAGCTTGGCGGGACCTACCACAGATACGCAGTATTTT
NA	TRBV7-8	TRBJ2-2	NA	CASSYEVQGIQNTGELFF	TGTGCCAGCAGCTATGAAGTACAGGGAATTCAGAACACCGGGGAGCTGTTTTTT
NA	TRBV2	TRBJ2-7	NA	CASSGGWQAYEQYF	TGTGCCAGCAGCGGTGGATGGCAGGCCTACGAGCAGTACTTC
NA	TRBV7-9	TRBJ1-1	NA	CASSFSSEAFF	TGTGCCAGCAGCTTTAGCTCTGAAGCTTTCTTT
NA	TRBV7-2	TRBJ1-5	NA	CASSLQGGSNQPQHF	TGTGCCAGCAGCTTACAGGGAGGGAGCAATCAGCCCCAGCATTTT
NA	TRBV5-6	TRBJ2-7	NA	CASSFLVDAYEQYF	TGTGCCAGCAGCTTCTTGGTAGATGCCTACGAGCAGTACTTC
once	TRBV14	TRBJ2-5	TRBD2	CASSQVRTSQETQYF	TGTGCCAGCAGCCAAGTTCGGACTAGTCAAGAGACCCAGTACTTC
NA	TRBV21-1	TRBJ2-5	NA	CASRGVLQETQYF	TGTGCCAGCAGGGGGGTCCTCCAAGAGACCCAGTACTTC
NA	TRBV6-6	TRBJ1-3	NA	CASSYLSAQGNTIYF	TGTGCCAGCAGTTACTTGTCAGCACAAGGAAACACCATATATTTT
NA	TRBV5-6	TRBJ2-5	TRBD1	CASSPRKTGEQETQYF	TGTGCCAGCAGCCCACGAAAGACAGGGGAACAGGAGACCCAGTACTTC
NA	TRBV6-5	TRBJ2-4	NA	CASARGPGLENIQYF	TGTGCCAGCGCAAGGGGGCCGGGACTAGAAAACATTCAGTACTTC
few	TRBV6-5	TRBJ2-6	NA	CASREISGANVLTF	TGTGCCAGCAGGGAGATTTCTGGGGCCAACGTCCTGACTTTC